Here is one T cell receptor beta chain with its context. The source of the sample is a study of tumor-infiltrating lymphocytes in oesophageal squamous cell carcinoma. CDR3 size: 16 residues. CDR1 and CDR2 from the germline V gene are KGHDR and SFDVKD. V was cut by 4 bases and J by 2 bases, with 11 bases left in between. MiXCR, run by TCRdb on the PCR reads, gives a single entry per CDR3 protein. The table has approximately 18,000 distinct CDR3 sequences, 50% seen once. Sequenced input: esophageal tumor tissue. The chain employs TRBV24-1 and TRBJ2-6; D is undetermined. The origin of this receptor is a male donor with esophageal squamous cell carcinoma. CDR3 nucleotide sequence: TGTGCCACCAGTGAAGCTGACGGTACTGGGGCCAACGTCCTGACTTTC. The encoded protein is CATSEADGTGANVLTF.